One T cell receptor (beta chain) is described in this entry. Its matching antigen is unknown. Sequencing was performed with immunoSEQ multiplex PCR; in TCRdb, only in-frame clones are kept and a portion is missing. The repertoire includes 60,000 to 85,000 clones, around 84% of them detected once, and 6.5% to 7.5% sits in the top ten. The data were obtained in a study of OX40 agonist ivuxolimab in advanced cancers. Whole-study context: From 23 to 79 years was the age range, with a mean of around 54 years, and roughly 80% were male. Findings and caveats of the study: Expansion of clones was among the lowest in partial responders at 0.1-3.0 mg/kg.

The CDR3 sequence is 15 residues long. The junction had 11 bases not matched to a gene; V was cut back by 7 bases and J by 4 bases. Germline CDR1 SQVTM, CDR2 ANQGSEA. The chain uses TRBV29-1 and TRBJ2-3; 10 bases line up with TRBD2. This TCR was sampled from an adult with an advanced solid tumor such as melanoma, head and neck, liver or kidney cancer. The sample consisted of CD4+ or CD8+ T cells sorted from blood, taken in a trial of the OX40 agonist ivuxolimab. CDR3 bases: TGCAGCGCCAGTCTTACTAGCGGGATAGCAGATACGCAGTATTTT. Translating it yields CSASLTSGIADTQYF.